Sequencing of this T cell receptor beta chain was carried out in a study of T cell clonotyping in hematopoietic cell transplantation. Study conclusions and caveats: Cells were unsorted, so CD4 and CD8 contributions were not separated. Recipient TCR diversity dropped after transplant; expanded clonotypes rose from day 30 to 180.

Trimming took 5 bases from V and 2 from J, leaving 14 bases between them. The germline CDR1 and CDR2 sequences are SGHNT and YYREEE (reference sequence). The CDR3 spans 14 residues. This clone was observed a handful of times. Its antigen remains unidentified. Clones were read by immunoSEQ multiplex PCR, and TCRdb kept only the in-frame ones, dropping some. This table holds some 40,000 clones, roughly 85% found once. Time point denoted: recipient sample about 28 days before transplant, after cytoreduction. Blood collection times were about day -28 and days 30, 100, 180 posttransplant. The chain links TRBV5-4 to TRBJ2-7; possibly TRBD1 for D (5 bases). The source is a man aged 60 to 75 with acute myeloid leukemia. Some clones in this sample may be carry-over from other donors' samples. The specimen comprised peripheral blood mononuclear cells, sampled before stem cell transplant. The CDR3 is CASSETVSTYEQYF. For the CDR3, the DNA is TGTGCCAGCAGTGAGACAGTCTCGACCTACGAGCAGTACTTC.